The sequence of this T cell receptor beta chain was determined in a study of blood T cell repertoires in COVID-19 (dated by TCRdb to about 2020). For the study in its entirety: Samples covering the acute and convalescent phases of COVID-19 were provided by collaborators in the United States, Italy and Spain. The prospective study material was composed of cDNA or gDNA derived from T cells, B-cell-depleted T cells, or PBMCs. Subjects who had been exposed to COVID-19, were actively infected with it, or had recovered from it provided the deeply sampled blood TCRbeta repertoires that made up the dataset. The repertoires were made available in a free public database intended to serve as a resource for research on the immune response to SARS-CoV-2. Samples came from the ongoing ImmuneRACE study (first 160 participants) plus 1,254 subjects from 6 global collaborators. Sample metadata almost always included a de-identified subject ID, COVID-19 status, age in years and sex. Where available, HLA class I and class II types were obtained from metadata supplied by the sample provider rather than from assay-based typing.

The CDR3 runs 17 amino acids, cysteine and phenylalanine included. The only DNA kept is the CDR3, 51 bases in frame from the first base. CDR1 and CDR2 were assigned from the germline V gene as SGHNT and YENEEA. Compared with germline, V lacks 4 bases and J lacks 2 bases; bases without a gene match: 8. On this clone: Its antigen has not been determined. No much larger clonotype is one base removed from it; base qualities were not supplied.

What the study reported, not specific to this receptor: The amount of clinical and demographic metadata varied by source and participant and was provided uncurated.

TCRbeta CDR3 regions were amplified from genomic DNA using the immunoSEQ Assay, a bias-controlled multiplex PCR. On the authors' methods: The number of nucleated cells in each sample was estimated from the amplification of reference gene primers within the assay. To quantify the absolute abundance of each unique TCRbeta CDR3 rearrangement, sequence reads were collapsed and filtered. For each sample, productive Simpson clonality was calculated as the square root of Simpson's diversity index across productive rearrangements. TCRdb stores this immuneACCESS table with in-frame sequences only. Part of the clones is absent; in the studies checked, under half of the shortfall reflects unresolved V genes, and no reason is known for the rest. V and J calls and clone size are copied from that table; D and trimming were computed from the DNA. This sample gives roughly 55,000 clones in total; 86% of them show up just once. Approximately 10% of the sample is held by the ten biggest clonotypes.

The collaborating institutions used their own protocols to collect whole blood in K2EDTA tubes. For TCRbeta analysis, collaborators shipped samples as frozen whole blood, isolated PBMCs, or DNA extracted from either of those sample types. Sequencing input: peripheral blood. Here the chain combines TRBV11-3 and TRBJ1-1; 12 bases in the middle match TRBD1. This clonotype was sampled from a man in his 70s with active COVID-19. CDR3 reads: CASSWGQGAGTNTEAFF. The bases are TGTGCCAGCAGCTGGGGACAGGGGGCGGGTACCAACACTGAAGCTTTCTTT.